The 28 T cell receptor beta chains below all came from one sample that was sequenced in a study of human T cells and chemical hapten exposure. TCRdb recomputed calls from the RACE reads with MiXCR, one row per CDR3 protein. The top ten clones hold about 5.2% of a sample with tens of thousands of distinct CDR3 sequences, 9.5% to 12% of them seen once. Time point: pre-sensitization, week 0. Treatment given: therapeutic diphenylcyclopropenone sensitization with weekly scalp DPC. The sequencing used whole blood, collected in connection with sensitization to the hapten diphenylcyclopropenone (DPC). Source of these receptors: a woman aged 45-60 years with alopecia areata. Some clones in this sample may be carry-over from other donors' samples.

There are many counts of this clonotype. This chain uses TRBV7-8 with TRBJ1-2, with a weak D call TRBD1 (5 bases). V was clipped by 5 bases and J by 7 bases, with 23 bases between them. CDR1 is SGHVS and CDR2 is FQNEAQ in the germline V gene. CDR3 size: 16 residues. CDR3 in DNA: TGTGCCAGCAGCCCTAGGCTGGGGTCAGGGTGGAGTGGCTACACCTTC. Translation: CASSPRLGSGWSGYTF.

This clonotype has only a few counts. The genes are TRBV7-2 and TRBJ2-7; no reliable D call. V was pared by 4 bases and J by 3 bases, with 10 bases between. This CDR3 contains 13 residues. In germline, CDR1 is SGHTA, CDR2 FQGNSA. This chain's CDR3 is CASSSNRGYEQYF. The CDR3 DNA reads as TGTGCCAGCAGCTCCAACCGCGGCTACGAGCAGTACTTC. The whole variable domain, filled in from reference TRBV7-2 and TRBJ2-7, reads GAGVSQSPSNKVTEKGKDVELRCDPISGHTALYWYRQSLGQGLEFLIYFQGNSAPDKSGLPSDRFSAERTGGSVSTLTIQRTQQEDSAVYLCASSSNRGYEQYFGPGTRLTVT.

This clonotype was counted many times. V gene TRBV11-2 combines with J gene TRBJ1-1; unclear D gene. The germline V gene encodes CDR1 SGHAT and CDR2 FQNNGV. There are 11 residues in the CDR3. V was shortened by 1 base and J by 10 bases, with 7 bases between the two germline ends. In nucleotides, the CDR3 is TGTGCCAGCAGCTTAGGGAGGAGAGCTTTCTTT. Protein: CASSLGRRAFF.

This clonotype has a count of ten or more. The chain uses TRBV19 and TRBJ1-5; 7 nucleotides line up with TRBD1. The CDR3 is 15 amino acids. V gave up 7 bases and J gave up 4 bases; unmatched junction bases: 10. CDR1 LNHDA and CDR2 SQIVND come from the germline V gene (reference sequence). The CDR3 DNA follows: TGTGCCAGTACCTCGCCCGACAGGGAAAATCAGCCCCAGCATTTT. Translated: CASTSPDRENQPQHF. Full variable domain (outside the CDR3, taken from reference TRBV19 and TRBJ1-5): DGGITQSPKYLFRKEGQNVTLSCEQNLNHDAMYWYRQDPGQGLRLIYYSQIVNDFQKGDIAEGYSVSREKKESFPLTVTSAQKNPTAFYLCASTSPDRENQPQHFGDGTRLSIL.

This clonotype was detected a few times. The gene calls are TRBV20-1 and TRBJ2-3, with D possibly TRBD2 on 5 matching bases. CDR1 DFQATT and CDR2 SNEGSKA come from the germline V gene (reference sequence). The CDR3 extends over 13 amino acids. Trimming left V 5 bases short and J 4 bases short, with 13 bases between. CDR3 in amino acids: CSAGEGLPDTQYF. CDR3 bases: TGCAGTGCTGGCGAGGGTCTCCCAGATACGCAGTATTTT.

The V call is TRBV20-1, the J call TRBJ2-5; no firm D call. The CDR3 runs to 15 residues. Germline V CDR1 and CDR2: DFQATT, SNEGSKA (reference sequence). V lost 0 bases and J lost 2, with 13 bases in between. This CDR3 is CSARDAPGPQETQYF. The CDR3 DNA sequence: TGCAGTGCTAGAGATGCACCAGGCCCTCAAGAGACCCAGTACTTC.

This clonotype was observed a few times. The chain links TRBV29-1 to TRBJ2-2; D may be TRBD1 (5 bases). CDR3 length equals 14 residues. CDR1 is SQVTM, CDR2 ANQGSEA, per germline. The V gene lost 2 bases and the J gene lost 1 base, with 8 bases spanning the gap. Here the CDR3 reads CSVEWQGNTGELFF. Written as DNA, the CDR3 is TGCAGCGTTGAATGGCAGGGGAACACCGGGGAGCTGTTTTTT.

This chain's CDR3 is CATSDRVGLGGPQETQYF. The CDR3, as DNA: TGTGCCACCAGTGACAGAGTTGGACTAGGCGGTCCACAAGAGACCCAGTACTTC. This rearrangement joins TRBV24-1 to TRBJ2-5; 7 bases agree with TRBD2. The CDR3 runs to 18 residues. V trimming: 4 bases; J trimming: 2 bases; junction bases outside the gene matches: 15. The germline gives CDR1 KGHDR, CDR2 SFDVKD.

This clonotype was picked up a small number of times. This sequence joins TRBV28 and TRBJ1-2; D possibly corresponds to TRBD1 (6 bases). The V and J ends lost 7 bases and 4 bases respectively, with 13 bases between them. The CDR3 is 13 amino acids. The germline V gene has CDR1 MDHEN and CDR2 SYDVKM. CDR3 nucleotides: TGTGCCAGCAACTTCAGGGGTGTCTATGGCTACACCTTC. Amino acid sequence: CASNFRGVYGYTF.

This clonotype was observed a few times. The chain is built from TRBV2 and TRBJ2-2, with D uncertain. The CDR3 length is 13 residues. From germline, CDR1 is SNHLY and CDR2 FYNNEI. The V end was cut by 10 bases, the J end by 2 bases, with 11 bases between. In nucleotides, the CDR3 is TGTGCCACCTCTCGTGGTAACACCGGGGAGCTGTTTTTT. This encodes CATSRGNTGELFF.

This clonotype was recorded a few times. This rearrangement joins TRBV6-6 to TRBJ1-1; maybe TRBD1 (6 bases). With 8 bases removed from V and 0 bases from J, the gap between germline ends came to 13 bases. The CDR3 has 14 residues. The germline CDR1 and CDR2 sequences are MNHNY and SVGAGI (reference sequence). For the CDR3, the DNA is TGTGCCAGCGCCACAGGGAGCATGAACACTGAAGCTTTCTTT. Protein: CASATGSMNTEAFF.

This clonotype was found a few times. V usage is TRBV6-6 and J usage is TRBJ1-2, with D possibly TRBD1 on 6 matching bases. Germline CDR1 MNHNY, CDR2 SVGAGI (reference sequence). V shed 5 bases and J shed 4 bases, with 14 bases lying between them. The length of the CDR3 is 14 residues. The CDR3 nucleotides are TGTGCCAGCAGTCTACCCGGGACACCCTATGGCTACACCTTC. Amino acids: CASSLPGTPYGYTF.

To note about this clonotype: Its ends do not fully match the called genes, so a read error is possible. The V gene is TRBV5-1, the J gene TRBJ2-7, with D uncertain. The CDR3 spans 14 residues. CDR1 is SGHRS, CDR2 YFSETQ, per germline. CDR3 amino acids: CASGLTAGSYEQYF. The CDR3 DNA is TGCGCCAGCGGCTTGACGGCAGGCTCCTACGAGCAGTACTTC. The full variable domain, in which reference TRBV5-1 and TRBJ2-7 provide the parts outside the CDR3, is KAGVTQTPRYLIKTRGQQVTLSCSPISGHRSVSWYQQTPGQGLQFLFEYFSETQRNKGNFPGRFSGRQFSNSRSEMNVSTLELGDSALYLCASGLTAGSYEQYFGPGTRLTVT.

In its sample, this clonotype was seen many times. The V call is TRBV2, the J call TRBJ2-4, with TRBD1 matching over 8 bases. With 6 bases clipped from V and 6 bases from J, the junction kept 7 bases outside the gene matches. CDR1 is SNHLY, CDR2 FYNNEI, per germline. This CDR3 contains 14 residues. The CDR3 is CASSATGESNIQYF. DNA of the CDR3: TGTGCCAGCAGCGCGACAGGGGAGTCAAACATTCAGTACTTC.

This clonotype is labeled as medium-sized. The CDR3 sequence is CASSSTQFEAFF. In DNA, the CDR3 is TGTGCCAGCAGCTCTACCCAGTTCGAAGCTTTCTTT. The rearrangement links TRBV7-9 to TRBJ1-1; D gene ambiguous. The V end was cut by 4 bases, the J end by 8 bases, with 11 bases between. The CDR3 has 12 amino acids. CDR1 SEHNR and CDR2 FQNEAQ come from the germline V gene (reference sequence).

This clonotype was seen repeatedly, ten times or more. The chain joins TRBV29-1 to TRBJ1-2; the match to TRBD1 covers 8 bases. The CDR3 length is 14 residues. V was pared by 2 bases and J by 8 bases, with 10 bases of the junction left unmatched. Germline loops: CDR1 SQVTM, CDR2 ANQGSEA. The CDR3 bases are TGCAGCGTTGAATCGGCCAGGGGGCGAGGCGGCTACACCTTC. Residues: CSVESARGRGGYTF.

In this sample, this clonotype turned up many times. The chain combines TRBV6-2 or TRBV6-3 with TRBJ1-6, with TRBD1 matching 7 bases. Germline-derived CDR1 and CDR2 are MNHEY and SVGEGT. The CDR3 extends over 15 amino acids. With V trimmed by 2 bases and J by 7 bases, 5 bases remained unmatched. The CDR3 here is CASSYEGAGNSPLHF. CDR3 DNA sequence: TGTGCCAGCAGTTACGAGGGGGCCGGGAATTCACCCCTCCACTTT.

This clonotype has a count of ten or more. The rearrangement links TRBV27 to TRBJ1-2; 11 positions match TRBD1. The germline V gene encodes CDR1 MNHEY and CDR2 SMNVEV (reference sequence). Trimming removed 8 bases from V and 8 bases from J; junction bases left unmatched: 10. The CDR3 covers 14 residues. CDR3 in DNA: TGTGCCAGCCGCCGGACAGGGGGCGTTTGGGGCTACACCTTC. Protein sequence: CASRRTGGVWGYTF.

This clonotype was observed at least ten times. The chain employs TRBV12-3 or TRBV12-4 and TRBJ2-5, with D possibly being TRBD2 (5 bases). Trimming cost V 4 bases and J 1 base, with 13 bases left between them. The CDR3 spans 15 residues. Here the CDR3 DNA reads TGTGCCAGCAGTTATTGGAGGAAAGGCCAAGAGACCCAGTACTTC. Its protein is CASSYWRKGQETQYF.

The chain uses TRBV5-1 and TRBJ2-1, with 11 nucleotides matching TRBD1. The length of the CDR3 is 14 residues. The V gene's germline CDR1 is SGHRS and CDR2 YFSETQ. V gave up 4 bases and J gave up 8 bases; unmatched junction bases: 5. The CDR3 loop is CASSPRDRGDEQFF. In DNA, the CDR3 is TGCGCCAGCAGCCCCCGGGACAGGGGGGATGAGCAGTTCTTC.

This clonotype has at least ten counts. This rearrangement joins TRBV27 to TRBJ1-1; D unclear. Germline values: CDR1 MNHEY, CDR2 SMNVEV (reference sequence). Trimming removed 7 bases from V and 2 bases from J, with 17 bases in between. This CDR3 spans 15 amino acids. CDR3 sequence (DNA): TGTGCCAGCACCCGGGAGTGGTCAGGAAACACTGAAGCTTTCTTT. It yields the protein CASTREWSGNTEAFF.

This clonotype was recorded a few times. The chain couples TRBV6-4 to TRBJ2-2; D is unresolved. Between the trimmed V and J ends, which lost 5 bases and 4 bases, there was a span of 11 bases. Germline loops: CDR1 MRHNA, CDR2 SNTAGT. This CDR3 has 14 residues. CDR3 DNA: TGTGCCAGCAGTCCCGACGCGTTCACCGGGGAGCTGTTTTTT. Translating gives CASSPDAFTGELFF.

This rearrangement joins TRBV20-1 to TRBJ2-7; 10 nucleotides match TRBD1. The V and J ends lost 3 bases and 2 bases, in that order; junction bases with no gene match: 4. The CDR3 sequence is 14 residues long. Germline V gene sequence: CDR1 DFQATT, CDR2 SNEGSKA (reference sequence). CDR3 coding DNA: TGCAGTGCTAGCGGGACAGGGGTTACCTACGAGCAGTACTTC. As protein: CSASGTGVTYEQYF.

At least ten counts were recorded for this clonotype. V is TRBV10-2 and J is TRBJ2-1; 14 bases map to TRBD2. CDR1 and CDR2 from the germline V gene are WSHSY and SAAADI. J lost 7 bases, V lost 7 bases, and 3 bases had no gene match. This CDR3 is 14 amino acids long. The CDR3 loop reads CASTGLAGGNEQFF. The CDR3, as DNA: TGCGCCAGCACTGGACTAGCGGGAGGAAATGAGCAGTTCTTC.

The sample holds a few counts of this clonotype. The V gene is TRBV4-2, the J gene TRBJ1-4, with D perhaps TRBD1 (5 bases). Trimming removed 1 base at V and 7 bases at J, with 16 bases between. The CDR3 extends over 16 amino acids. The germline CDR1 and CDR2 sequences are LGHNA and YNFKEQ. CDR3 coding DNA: TGTGCCAGCAGCCAAGGGTTGATTCAGGGAGGTGAAAAACTGTTTTTT. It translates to CASSQGLIQGGEKLFF.

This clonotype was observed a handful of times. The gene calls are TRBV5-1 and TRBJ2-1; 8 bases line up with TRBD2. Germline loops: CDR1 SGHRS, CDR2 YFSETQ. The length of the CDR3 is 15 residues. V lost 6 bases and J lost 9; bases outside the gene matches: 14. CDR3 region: CASIPPGLAGGEQFF. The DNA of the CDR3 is TGCGCCAGCATCCCACCCGGACTAGCCGGGGGTGAGCAGTTCTTC. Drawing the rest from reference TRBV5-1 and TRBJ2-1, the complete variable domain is KAGVTQTPRYLIKTRGQQVTLSCSPISGHRSVSWYQQTPGQGLQFLFEYFSETQRNKGNFPGRFSGRQFSNSRSEMNVSTLELGDSALYLCASIPPGLAGGEQFFGPGTRLTVL.

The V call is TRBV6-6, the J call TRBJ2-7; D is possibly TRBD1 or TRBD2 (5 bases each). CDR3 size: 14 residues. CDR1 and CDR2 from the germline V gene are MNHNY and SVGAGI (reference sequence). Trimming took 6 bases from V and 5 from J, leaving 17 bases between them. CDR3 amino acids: CASRIMGVGDEQYF. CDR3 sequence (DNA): TGTGCCAGCAGAATCATGGGCGTGGGGGACGAGCAGTACTTC.

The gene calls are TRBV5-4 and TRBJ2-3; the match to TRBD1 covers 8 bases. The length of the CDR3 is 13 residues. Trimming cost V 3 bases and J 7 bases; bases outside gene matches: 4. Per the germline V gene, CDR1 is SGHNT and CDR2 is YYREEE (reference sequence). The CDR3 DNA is TGTGCCAGCAGCTCCCCAGGGGGCCATACGCAGTATTTT. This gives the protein CASSSPGGHTQYF.